The source of this T cell receptor (beta chain) is a study of blood T cells in healthy people across ages (dated by TCRdb to 2015 to 2017). At the level of the whole study: In model experiments, template switching captured roughly one uniquely barcoded TCR beta cDNA molecule for every two T cells. To track age-related changes in TCR beta repertoire diversity, the study relied on deep sequencing normalized with unique cDNA molecular identifiers. The donors were split into four age groups: young (average about 16 years), middle-aged (roughly 39), aged (approximately 60) and long-lived (under 85). Two additional independent replicas of 1 million unique cDNA reads from the same blood draw were analyzed for two donors (one aged 18 to 30 and one aged 80 or older).

Receptor libraries were prepared by 5' RACE. The sample was run on an Illumina HiSeq 2500. The second PCR ran for about 6 to 11 cycles and used a J-beta primer mix along with a sample-barcoded 5' primer. Each TCR beta cDNA molecule received a unique molecular identifier from a template-switch 5' adaptor carrying 12 random nucleotides. Each sample yielded at least 2.5 million CDR3-containing paired-end reads. First-strand cDNA synthesis was performed from all RNA using the Mint cDNA synthesis kit, with priming by a TRBC-specific oligonucleotide. After uracil-DNA glycosylase treatment, a first 18-cycle PCR used universal primers M1SS and BC2_uni_R on all cDNA. The study's processing was this. Normalization of each sample was performed by random selection of 1 million high-quality reads, each carrying a distinct molecular identifier. Instead of being binned into consensus sequences, reads with shared molecular identifiers were discarded. CDR3 identification, clonotype clustering and error correction used MiTCR with a Q25 quality threshold and the strictest error-elimination algorithm. A nonparametric unseen species model with Euler transformation was used to estimate lower-bound total TCR beta diversity. The public sequencing data were trimmed at Q25 with fastp and processed into clonotypes with MiXCR by TCRdb, which kept only in-frame beta chains. Rows with a matching CDR3 protein are joined into one entry that keeps the most common DNA and genes. Here the V and J calls rest on TCRdb's processing, not on the authors' analysis. In this sample the table shows roughly 700,000 distinct CDR3 sequences, roughly 25% of which occur a single time. The ten largest clones take up more than 7.5% of the sample.

What the work shows at the level of the full study, not this receptor alone: Observed TCR beta diversity correlated strongly with the percentage of naive T cells measured by flow cytometry. As age increased, observed TCR beta diversity per million T cells dropped in a roughly linear way, and a significant reduction was already evident by age around 41. Conclusive comparison of naive and antigen-experienced compartments was prevented by the profiling of bulk unsorted PBMCs. Compared with the aged group, more naive CD4+ T cells, fewer expanded clones and increased TCR diversity were shown by the long-lived group, suggesting age selection. Because donor CMV infection status was unknown, age-related changes in expanded clonotypes were potentially confounded. Estimates of total diversity from one million sequenced T cells were regarded as lower bounds and underestimates.

Sequences LGHNA (CDR1) and YSLEER (CDR2) are obtained from the germline V gene. Spanning cysteine to phenylalanine, the CDR3 consists of 15 amino acids. This entry keeps only the CDR3 DNA: 45 bases, framed from base 1. Details on this clonotype: Its target antigen remains unknown. Base qualities are not provided; no much larger clone lies one nucleotide away.

The roughly 42 donors, aged roughly 6 to 95 years, were systemically healthy Caucasian individuals from Russia. About 10 milliliters of peripheral blood were collected from each donor into EDTA-treated Vacutainer tubes. Ficoll-Paque density-gradient centrifugation was used to isolate PBMCs, with at least 6.5 million per sample. Trizol reagent was used to extract total RNA from the PBMCs, yielding at least 5 micrograms per sample. The percentages of naive CD45RAhigh/CD27high T cells were determined by flow cytometry on a PBMC aliquot from every donor. These data are also associated with another study on T cells of mothers and their children. Looking at the second paper: The donors were nine systemically healthy Caucasian individuals, made up of three mothers and their six children. cDNA synthesis consumed the entire amount of extracted RNA, loaded at approximately 1.4 ug RNA in each 15 ul reaction. In the second PCR, the M1S primer introduced both the sample barcodes and 2-4 random nucleotides. Each mother yielded over 10 million TCR beta CDR3 reads and each child 2.5 million to 3.5 million reads. In both related and unrelated pairs, thymic selection shapes the output of TCR recombination in a similar way, with inherited differences having only a minor effect. Related mother-child pairs always showed normalized repertoire overlap that was slightly higher than in unrelated mother-child pairs, though the difference was never significant. With a sensitivity of around 97 clones per million clonotypes, no persistent microchimeric T cell clones were detected. Deep NGS was used in the study to compare the TCR beta repertoires of mothers and children and to look for features that separate related mother-child pairs from unrelated individuals. Mothers averaged roughly 40 +/- 4 years of age and children averaged around 11 +/- 4 years. After adapter ligation with NEBNext reagents, the libraries were sequenced on Illumina HiSeq 2000 with 100+100 nt paired-end reads. To prevent cross-contamination, the mother and child libraries were prepared a month apart and were sequenced in separate runs. For each donor, between about 500,000 and 2,000,000 distinct TCR beta clonotypes were identified. Naive TCR beta clonotypes were estimated from low-frequency clonotypes matched to each donor's FACS-determined naive share, without sorting.

The chain joins TRBV4-3 to TRBJ2-5; 11 central nucleotides agree with TRBD2. The DNA end is more similar to TRBJ2-1, so the J call may be wrong. Sequencing was carried out using blood. This receptor was identified in a boy between 10 and 17 years old in good health. In nucleotide form, the sequence is TGCGCCAGCAGCCAGTATAGCGGGGGGGCAAAAGAGCAGTTCTTC. This yields the protein CASSQYSGGAKEQFF.